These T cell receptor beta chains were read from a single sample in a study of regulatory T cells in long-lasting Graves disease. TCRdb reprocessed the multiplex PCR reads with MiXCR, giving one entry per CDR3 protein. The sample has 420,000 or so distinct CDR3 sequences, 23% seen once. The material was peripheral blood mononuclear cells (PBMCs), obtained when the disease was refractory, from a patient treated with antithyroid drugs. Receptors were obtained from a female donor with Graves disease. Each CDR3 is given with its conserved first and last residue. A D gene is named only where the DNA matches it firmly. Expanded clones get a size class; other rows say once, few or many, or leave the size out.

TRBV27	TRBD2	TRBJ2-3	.	TGTGCCAGCATGCGGGGAGGGACAGATACGCAGTATTTT	CASMRGGTDTQYF
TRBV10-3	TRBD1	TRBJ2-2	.	TGTGCCATCAGCCCGGACAGGGGGGTGTCCGGGGAGCTGTTTTTT	CAISPDRGVSGELFF
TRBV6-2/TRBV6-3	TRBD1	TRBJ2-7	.	TGTGCCAGCAGTTACTCGGGCGGGACAGGGGACTACGAGCAGTACTTC	CASSYSGGTGDYEQYF
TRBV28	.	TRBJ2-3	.	TGTGCCAGCACGAGTAGGGTTGAAGATACGCAGTATTTT	CASTSRVEDTQYF
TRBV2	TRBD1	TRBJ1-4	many	TGTGCCAGCAGGCCCCGGGACAGCCAGAATGAAAAACTGTTTTTT	CASRPRDSQNEKLFF
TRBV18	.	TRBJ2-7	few	TGTGCCAGCTCACCAAAGACAGAGACCTACGAGCAGTACTTC	CASSPKTETYEQYF
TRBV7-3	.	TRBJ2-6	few	TGTGCCAGCAGCTCGTCAGGGTATCCCGGGGCCAACGTCCTGACTTTC	CASSSSGYPGANVLTF
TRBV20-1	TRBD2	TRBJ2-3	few	TGCAGTGCTAGAATACTAGCGGGTACACCCGGGGAGCGCACAGATACGCAGTATTTT	CSARILAGTPGERTDTQYF
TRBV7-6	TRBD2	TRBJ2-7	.	TGTGCCAGCAGCAAAGCGGGAGGACCCTACGAGCAGTACTTC	CASSKAGGPYEQYF
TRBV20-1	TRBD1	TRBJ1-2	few	TGCAGTGCTAGCCCCGGGACAGGGGGCCATATCTATGGCTACACCTTC	CSASPGTGGHIYGYTF
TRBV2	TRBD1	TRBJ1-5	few	TGTGCCAGCAGAGAACAGGGGATAGGTTCGCCCCAGCATTTT	CASREQGIGSPQHF
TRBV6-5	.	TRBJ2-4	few	TGTGCCAGCAGTTACTCGTGGACCGGGGCGCGAAACATTCAGTACTTC	CASSYSWTGARNIQYF
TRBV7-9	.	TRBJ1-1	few	TGTGCCAGCAGCCGTAGTCCGAACACTGAAGCTTTCTTT	CASSRSPNTEAFF
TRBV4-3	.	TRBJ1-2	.	TGCGCCAGCAGCCAAGAGGAGCAGGGTGGTGGCTACACCTTC	CASSQEEQGGGYTF
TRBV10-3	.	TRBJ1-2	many	TGTGCCATCAACCACCGGGACACCTCCTTTTATGGCTACACCTTC	CAINHRDTSFYGYTF
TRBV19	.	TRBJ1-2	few	TGTGCCAGTAGTATCCCCCGGGGCATCTATGGCTACACCTTC	CASSIPRGIYGYTF
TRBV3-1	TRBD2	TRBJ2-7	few	TGTGCCAGCAGCCGCCCGCTAGCGGGAGGGTTCGAGCAGTACTTC	CASSRPLAGGFEQYF
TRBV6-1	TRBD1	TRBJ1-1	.	TGTGCCAGTCGGGACGGACAGGGGAACACTGAAGCTTTCTTT	CASRDGQGNTEAFF
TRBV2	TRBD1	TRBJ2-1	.	TGTGCCAGCAGTGACCCGGGACAGGGCTCCTACAATGAGCAGTTCTTC	CASSDPGQGSYNEQFF